Given below is one TCR beta chain in context. No antigen is known for it. This entry comes from a study of T cell responses to AZD1222 COVID-19 vaccine. Study in general: Analyses pooled second doses at about 4 or about 12 weeks. Study results and caveats: Two AZD1222 doses significantly raised spike-specific TCR breadth and depth over controls. Repertoires were obtained only post-peak T cell response. In a largely white British group with more females than males, clonal diversity was possibly underestimated.

The J segment lost 4 bases and the V segment lost 5 bases, leaving 7 bases of the junction unmatched. CDR1 and CDR2 (germline): MNHNY, SVGAGI (reference sequence). The CDR3 totals 14 residues. TCRdb keeps only in-frame clones here, not all; method: immunoSEQ multiplex PCR. The repertoire has roughly 160,000 clones, around 90% of them found once; the top ten carry roughly 1.6%. The genes are TRBV6-6 and TRBJ2-7; 8 bases fit TRBD2. This sequence originates from an adult in good health. Sample: peripheral blood, taken on day 0 of AZD1222 vaccination. As DNA, the CDR3 is TGTGCCAGCAGTCCACGGGGGGGCGGGTACGAGCAGTACTTC. This sequence encodes CASSPRGGGYEQYF.